This T cell receptor (beta chain) originates from a study of human T cells and chemical hapten exposure (dated by TCRdb to the early 2020s). As for the study more broadly: For sensitization, 2% DPC in acetone was applied to a roughly 2 cm by roughly 2 cm area of upper inner arm skin. The mostly female patient cohort included alopecia areata with under or over 50% scalp involvement, alopecia totalis and alopecia universalis. Throughout the roughly 25-week study period, patients were also given weekly therapeutic DPC doses on the scalp. This study followed changes in the peripheral blood TCR repertoire in vivo during primary and secondary sensitization of alopecia patients to the hapten diphenylcyclopropenone (DPC). Libraries were pooled for sequencing, and per-sample TCR yields varied mainly because of small differences in library volumes within the pool. Patch testing on the upper back used Finn chambers containing 0.01% DPC, with scoring done after 6 days according to International Contact Dermatitis Research Group standards. Blood was sampled from patients pre-sensitization (week 0) and at 2, 6 and about 24 weeks after DPC sensitization. Blood for TCR sequencing was provided by twenty-nine alopecia patients at one to four time points (pre-sensitization, 2, 6 and 24 weeks). Results the study describes overall, beyond this receptor: All patients had alopecia, a presumed autoimmune disease, so their immune response might differ from that of healthy individuals. A positive correlation was found between the number of PT1 expanded TCRs and patch test score, with significance reached at thresholds 8, 16 and 32 but not 4. Compared with pre-sensitization or healthy control sets, expanded TCRs formed significantly more large CDR3 similarity clusters, which is consistent with antigen-driven responses. After repeated subsampling, changes were observed in the strength of the expansion versus patch-test correlation and in the threshold at which the correlation became significant. DPC sensitization did not change the number of TCRs with a frequency above 1 in 1000, and there was no evidence of changes in global repertoire structure.

Spanning cysteine to phenylalanine, the CDR3 consists of 11 amino acids. Only the CDR3 portion is preserved as DNA: 33 bases, with reading frame beginning at the first base. Via the germline V gene (reference sequence), CDR1 is DFQATT and CDR2 SNEGSKA. Deletion took 5 bases off V and 12 bases off J, with a span of 14 bases between the germline ends. The label giving this sample's time point can be read as: patch test 2, 6 weeks after DPC sensitization. The treatment or condition label corresponds to: therapeutic diphenylcyclopropenone sensitization with weekly scalp DPC. At every patch-test visit, the blood draw took place before the patch test was put on. Eligible patients were aged 18 to 70, diagnosed with alopecia, deemed suitable for DPC therapy, and excluded if pregnant. Total RNA was extracted from unfractionated whole blood that had been collected in Tempus Blood RNA tubes. This clonotype was detected only a few times. Its recognized antigen is unknown. Qualities for individual bases were not recorded, and no much larger clone is one base off.

Libraries were made using RACE. TCRdb records NextSeq 500 as the sequencer. During library preparation, unique molecular identifiers were attached to individual cDNA molecules so that TCRs could be counted quantitatively and reproducibly. For every blood RNA sample, sequencing covered both the TCR alpha and TCR beta chains. The paper's processing steps were these. The median number of TCRs per sample was approximately 98,000, ranging from about 20,000 to 750,000. V, J and CDR3 annotation of the TCR reads was carried out using the Decombinator software suite. For the PS versus PT1 abundance plots, all samples were subsampled to the same number of TCRs (28,000). Expanded TCRs were defined as absent before sensitization and observed at least eight times at the 2-week time point. The public sequencing data were trimmed at Q25 with fastp and processed into clonotypes with MiXCR by TCRdb, which kept only in-frame beta chains. Entries that share a CDR3 protein sequence are merged under the most common genes and DNA. The V and J calls here are based on TCRdb, not the publication. Within this sample are 100,000 or so distinct CDR3 sequences, with about 10% of them counted one time only. The ten largest clonotypes hold about 2% of the sample.

This sequence was found in a middle-aged man with alopecia areata. Some clones in this sample may be carry-over from other donors' samples. The chain uses TRBV20-1 and TRBJ2-1; TRBD1 is perhaps the D gene, given 6 matching bases. The sample consisted of whole blood, taken in connection with sensitization to the hapten diphenylcyclopropenone (DPC). The nucleotide sequence is TGCAGTGCTCCCGGGACCAGGGGGCAGTTCTTC. It specifies CSAPGTRGQFF.